Each of the 5 T cell receptor beta chains below was sequenced from the same sample in a study of tissue T cells after allogeneic stem cell transplantation. The repertoire was sequenced with immunoSEQ multiplex PCR; TCRdb's copy has only in-frame clones and lacks some. The sample holds fewer than 30,000 clones, more than 60% seen once. The material was tissue from the ileum, obtained at autopsy. All receptors derive from a female donor over 55 with lung cancer.

The J gene is TRBJ2-3, the V gene TRBV4-1; 7 positions agree with TRBD1. V lost 1 base, J lost 0 bases, and 10 bases stayed unmatched. The germline V gene encodes CDR1 MGHRA and CDR2 YSYEKL. The CDR3 has 18 amino acids. In DNA, the CDR3 is TGCGCCAGCAGCCAAGTTCCCGGGACAGCAGCTAGCACAGATACGCAGTATTTT. Protein product: CASSQVPGTAASTDTQYF.

The rearrangement links TRBV27 to TRBJ1-3; D gene uncertain. Germline V gene lookup returns CDR1 MNHEY and CDR2 SMNVEV (reference sequence). Trimming stripped 2 bases from V and 0 bases from J, with 5 bases between. The CDR3 runs to 14 residues. CDR3 loop: CASSLRDSGNTIYF. The CDR3 DNA reads as TGTGCCAGCAGTTTAAGGGACTCTGGAAACACCATATATTTT.

The rearrangement links TRBV6-1 to TRBJ2-5; TRBD1 aligns across 10 bases. J was trimmed by 9 bases and V by 6 bases; bases with no gene match: 4. CDR1 MNHNS and CDR2 SASEGT come from the germline V gene. This CDR3 spans 12 amino acids. The CDR3 nucleotides are TGTGCCAGCAGGACAGGGGGCTCGGCCCAGTACTTC. It yields the protein CASRTGGSAQYF.

The genes are TRBV11-1 and TRBJ2-3; unclear D gene. CDR3 size: 15 residues. Germline V gene data show CDR1 as SGHAT and CDR2 as FQDESV (reference sequence). V shed 1 base and J shed 0 bases, with 8 bases lying between them. The CDR3 is CASSLGPASTDTQYF. The DNA for the CDR3 is TGTGCCAGCAGCTTAGGCCCGGCTAGCACAGATACGCAGTATTTT.

This chain connects TRBV14 to TRBJ2-3, with 11 bases fitting TRBD2. The CDR3 is made up of 15 amino acids. J was trimmed by 0 bases and V by 4 bases; bases with no gene match: 0. Germline-derived CDR1 and CDR2 are SGHDN and FVKESK. The CDR3 DNA reads TGTGCCAGCAGCCGACTAGCGGGGAGCACAGATACGCAGTATTTT. This codes for CASSRLAGSTDTQYF.